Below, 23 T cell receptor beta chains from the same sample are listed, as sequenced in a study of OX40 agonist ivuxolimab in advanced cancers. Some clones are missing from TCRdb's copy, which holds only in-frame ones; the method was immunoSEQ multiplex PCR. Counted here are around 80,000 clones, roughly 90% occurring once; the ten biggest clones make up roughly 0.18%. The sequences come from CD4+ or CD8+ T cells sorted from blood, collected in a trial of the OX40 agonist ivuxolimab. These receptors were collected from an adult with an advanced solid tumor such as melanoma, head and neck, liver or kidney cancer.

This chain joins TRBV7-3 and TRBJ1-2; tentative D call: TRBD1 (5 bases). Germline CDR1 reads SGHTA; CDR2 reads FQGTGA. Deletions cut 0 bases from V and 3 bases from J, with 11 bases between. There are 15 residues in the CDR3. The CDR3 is CASSLTTGIDYGYTF. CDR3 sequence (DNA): TGTGCCAGCAGCTTAACCACAGGAATCGACTATGGCTACACCTTC.

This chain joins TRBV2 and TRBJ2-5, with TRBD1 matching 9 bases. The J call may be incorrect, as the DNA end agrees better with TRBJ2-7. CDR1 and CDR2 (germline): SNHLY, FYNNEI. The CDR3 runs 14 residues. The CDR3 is CASSKGQGGNEQYF. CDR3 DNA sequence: TGTGCCAGCAGCAAGGGACAGGGCGGGAACGAGCAGTACTTC.

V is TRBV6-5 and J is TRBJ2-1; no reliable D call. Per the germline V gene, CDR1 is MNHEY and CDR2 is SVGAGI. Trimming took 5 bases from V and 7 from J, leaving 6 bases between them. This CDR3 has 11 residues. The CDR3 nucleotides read TGTGCCAGCAGTCGACGAAATGAGCAGTTCTTC. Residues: CASSRRNEQFF.

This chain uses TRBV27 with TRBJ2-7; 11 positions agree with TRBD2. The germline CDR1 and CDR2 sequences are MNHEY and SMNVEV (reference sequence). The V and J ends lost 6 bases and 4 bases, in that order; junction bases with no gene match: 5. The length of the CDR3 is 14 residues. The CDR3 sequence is CASSLAGGPYEQYF. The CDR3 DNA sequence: TGTGCCAGCAGCTTAGCGGGAGGGCCTTACGAGCAGTACTTC.

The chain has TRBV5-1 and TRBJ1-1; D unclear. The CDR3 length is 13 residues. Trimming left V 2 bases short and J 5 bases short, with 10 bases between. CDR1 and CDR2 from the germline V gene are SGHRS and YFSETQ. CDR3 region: CASSLILGTEAFF. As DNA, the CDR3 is TGCGCCAGCAGCTTAATCCTAGGGACTGAAGCTTTCTTT.

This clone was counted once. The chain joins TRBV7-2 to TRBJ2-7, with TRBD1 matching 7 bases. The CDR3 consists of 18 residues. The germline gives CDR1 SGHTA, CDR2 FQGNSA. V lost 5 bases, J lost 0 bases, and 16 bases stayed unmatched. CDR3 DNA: TGTGCCAGCAGCCGCCGCCCCCCGACAGGGTCCCCCTCCTACGAGCAGTACTTC. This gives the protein CASSRRPPTGSPSYEQYF. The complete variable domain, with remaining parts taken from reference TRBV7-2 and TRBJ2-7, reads GAGVSQSPSNKVTEKGKDVELRCDPISGHTALYWYRQSLGQGLEFLIYFQGNSAPDKSGLPSDRFSAERTGGSVSTLTIQRTQQEDSAVYLCASSRRPPTGSPSYEQYFGPGTRLTVT.

The CDR3: CASSRTGGKNIQYF. DNA for the CDR3: TGTGCCAGTAGCCGGACAGGGGGCAAAAACATTCAGTACTTC. The chain combines TRBV19 with TRBJ2-4, with 10 bases identical to TRBD1. The J segment lost 3 bases and the V segment lost 6 bases, leaving 2 bases of the junction unmatched. Per the germline V gene, CDR1 is LNHDA and CDR2 is SQIVND (reference sequence). The CDR3 consists of 14 residues. Supplemented by reference TRBV19 and TRBJ2-4, the full variable domain reads DGGITQSPKYLFRKEGQNVTLSCEQNLNHDAMYWYRQDPGQGLRLIYYSQIVNDFQKGDIAEGYSVSREKKESFPLTVTSAQKNPTAFYLCASSRTGGKNIQYFGAGTRLSVL.

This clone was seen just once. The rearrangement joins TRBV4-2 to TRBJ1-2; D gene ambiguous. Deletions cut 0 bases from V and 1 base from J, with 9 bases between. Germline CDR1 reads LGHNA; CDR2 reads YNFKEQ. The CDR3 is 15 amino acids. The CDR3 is CASSQDSGVNYGYTF. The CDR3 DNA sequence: TGTGCCAGCAGCCAAGATTCCGGGGTTAACTATGGCTACACCTTC.

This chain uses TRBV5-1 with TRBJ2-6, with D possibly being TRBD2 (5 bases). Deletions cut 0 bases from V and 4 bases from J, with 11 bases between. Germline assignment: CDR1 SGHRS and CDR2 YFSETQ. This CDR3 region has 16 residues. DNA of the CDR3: TGCGCCAGCAGCTTGGGAGGCGGGTTAGGGGCCAACGTCCTGACTTTC. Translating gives CASSLGGGLGANVLTF.

This chain's CDR3 is CASRQTGELFF. The CDR3 nucleotides read TGTGCCAGCAGACAAACCGGGGAGCTGTTTTTT. The chain carries TRBV2 and TRBJ2-2; D call uncertain. The CDR3 covers 11 residues. The V gene's germline CDR1 is SNHLY and CDR2 FYNNEI. Trimming left V 6 bases short and J 5 bases short, with 4 bases between.

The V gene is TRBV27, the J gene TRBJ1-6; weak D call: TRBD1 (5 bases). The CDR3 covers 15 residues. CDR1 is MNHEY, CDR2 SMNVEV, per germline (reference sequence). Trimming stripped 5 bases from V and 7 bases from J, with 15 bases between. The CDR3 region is CASSLGAAWNSPLHF. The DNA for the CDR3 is TGTGCCAGCAGTCTAGGGGCGGCTTGGAATTCACCCCTCCACTTT.

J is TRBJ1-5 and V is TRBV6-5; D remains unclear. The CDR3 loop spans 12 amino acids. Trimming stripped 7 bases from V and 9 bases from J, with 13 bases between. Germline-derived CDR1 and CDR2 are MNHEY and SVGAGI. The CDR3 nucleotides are TGTGCCAGCACCTACTACCAAGGGCCCCAGCATTTT. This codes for CASTYYQGPQHF.

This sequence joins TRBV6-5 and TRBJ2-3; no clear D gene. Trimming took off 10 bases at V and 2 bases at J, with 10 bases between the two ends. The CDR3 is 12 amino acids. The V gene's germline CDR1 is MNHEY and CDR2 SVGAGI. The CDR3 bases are TGTGCCACCAGACAAAACACAGATACGCAGTATTTT. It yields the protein CATRQNTDTQYF.

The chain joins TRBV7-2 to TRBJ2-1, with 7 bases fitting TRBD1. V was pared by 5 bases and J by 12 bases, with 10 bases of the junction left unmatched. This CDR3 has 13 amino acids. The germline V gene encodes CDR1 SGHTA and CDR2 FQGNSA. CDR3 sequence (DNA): TGTGCCAGCAGCAACTTAATCAGGGGGTTGCAGTTCTTC. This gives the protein CASSNLIRGLQFF.

This chain's CDR3 is CASSWGWQGMNTEAFF. In DNA form, the CDR3 reads TGTGCCAGCAGTTGGGGGTGGCAGGGGATGAACACTGAAGCTTTCTTT. The chain combines TRBV28 with TRBJ1-1, with a possible D match to TRBD1 (6 bases). V dropped 4 bases and J dropped 0 bases, with 15 bases sitting between them. CDR3 size: 16 residues. Looked up from germline, CDR1 is MDHEN and CDR2 is SYDVKM.

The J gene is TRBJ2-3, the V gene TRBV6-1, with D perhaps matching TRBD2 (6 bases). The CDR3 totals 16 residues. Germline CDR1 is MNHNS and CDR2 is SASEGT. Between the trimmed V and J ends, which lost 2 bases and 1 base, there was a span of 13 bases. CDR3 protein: CASSENWASGTDTQYF. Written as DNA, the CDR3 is TGTGCCAGCAGTGAAAATTGGGCTAGCGGCACAGATACGCAGTATTTT.

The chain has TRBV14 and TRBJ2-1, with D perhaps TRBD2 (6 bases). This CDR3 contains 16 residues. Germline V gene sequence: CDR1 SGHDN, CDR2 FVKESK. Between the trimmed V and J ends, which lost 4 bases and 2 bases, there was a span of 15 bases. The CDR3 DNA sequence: TGTGCCAGCAGCCTTTCTAGCGCTCCGACCTACAATGAGCAGTTCTTC. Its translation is CASSLSSAPTYNEQFF.

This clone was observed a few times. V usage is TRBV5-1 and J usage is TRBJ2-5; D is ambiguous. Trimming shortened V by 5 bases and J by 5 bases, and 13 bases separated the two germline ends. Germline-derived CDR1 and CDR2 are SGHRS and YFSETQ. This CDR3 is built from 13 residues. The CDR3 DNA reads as TGCGCCAGCAGGATAAAGCCCGGGGAGACCCAGTACTTC. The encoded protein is CASRIKPGETQYF.

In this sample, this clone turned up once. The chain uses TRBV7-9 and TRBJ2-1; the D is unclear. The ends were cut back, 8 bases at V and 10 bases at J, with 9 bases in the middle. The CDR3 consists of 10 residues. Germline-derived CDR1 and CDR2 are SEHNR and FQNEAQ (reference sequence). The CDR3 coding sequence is TGTGCCAGCGGGTCCTGGGAGCAGTTCTTC. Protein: CASGSWEQFF.

The CDR3 bases are TGTGCCAGCAGCTTACGCGGGGGCGGAGATACGCAGTATTTT. It translates to CASSLRGGGDTQYF. The chain recombines TRBV7-9 with TRBJ2-3, with D perhaps TRBD2 (7 bases). V was trimmed by 2 bases and J by 5 bases, leaving 11 bases between them. The germline V gene encodes CDR1 SEHNR and CDR2 FQNEAQ (reference sequence). The CDR3 sequence is 14 residues long.

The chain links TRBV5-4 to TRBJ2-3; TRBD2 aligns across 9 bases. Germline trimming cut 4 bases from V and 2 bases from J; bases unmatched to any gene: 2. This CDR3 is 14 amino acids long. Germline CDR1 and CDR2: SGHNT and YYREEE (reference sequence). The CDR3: CASSRTSDTDTQYF. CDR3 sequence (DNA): TGTGCCAGCAGCCGGACTAGCGACACAGATACGCAGTATTTT. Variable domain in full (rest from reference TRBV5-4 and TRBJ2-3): ETGVTQSPTHLIKTRGQQVTLRCSSQSGHNTVSWYQQALGQGPQFIFQYYREEENGRGNFPPRFSGLQFPNYSSELNVNALELDDSALYLCASSRTSDTDTQYFGPGTRLTVL.

The CDR3 bases are TGTGCCAGCAGCTTAGGAGAGCGTTCGTCGGAGACCCAGTACTTC. This codes for CASSLGERSSETQYF. The V call is TRBV7-9, the J call TRBJ2-5, with D hard to call. V shed 1 base and J shed 5 bases, with 14 bases lying between them. This CDR3 is 15 amino acids long. Germline V gives CDR1 SEHNR, CDR2 FQNEAQ (reference sequence).

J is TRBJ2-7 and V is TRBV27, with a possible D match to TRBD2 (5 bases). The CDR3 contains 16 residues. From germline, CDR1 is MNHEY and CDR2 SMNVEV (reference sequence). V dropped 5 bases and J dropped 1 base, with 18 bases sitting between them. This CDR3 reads CASSMGSDSFSYEQYF. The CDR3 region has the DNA TGTGCCAGCAGTATGGGTTCGGACTCCTTTTCCTACGAGCAGTACTTC.